This T cell receptor beta chain was recovered during a study of blood T cell repertoires in COVID-19. V was clipped by 8 bases and J by 8 bases, with 14 bases between them. CDR3 size: 12 residues. From germline, CDR1 is SGHVS and CDR2 FNYEAQ. Under the authors' procedure: Counts of nucleated cells, estimated from reference gene primer amplification, were obtained. TCRdb keeps only in-frame clones here, not all; method: immunoSEQ multiplex PCR. From that table come the V and J calls and clone size; the DNA was used to work out D and trimming. The sample holds approximately 30,000 clones, 75% to 90% seen once.

V is TRBV7-6 and J is TRBJ2-3, with D possibly matching TRBD1 (5 bases). The sequencing sample was made of peripheral blood. This TCR was recovered from a human donor with acute or convalescent COVID-19. The donor label of this sample is uncertain. DNA for the CDR3: TGTGCCAGCGCGGCAGGGATGGGTACGCAGTATTTT. Its protein is CASAAGMGTQYF.